Below are 25 T cell receptor beta chains sequenced from a single sample in a study of blood T cell repertoires in COVID-19. Using immunoSEQ multiplex PCR, the repertoire was profiled, and TCRdb retains in-frame clones only, with some absent. This sample has a few hundred thousand clones, with about 89% found just once. Source material: PBMCs or T cells enriched from blood (not recorded which). These receptors originate from a woman in her thirties or forties who had recovered from COVID-19.

J is TRBJ2-3 and V is TRBV4-2, with 11 bases that match TRBD2. This CDR3 is 15 amino acids long. Trimming at V came to 2 bases and at J to 4 bases, leaving 2 bases not matched to a gene. CDR1 LGHNA and CDR2 YNFKEQ come from the germline V gene. In DNA, the CDR3 is TGTGCCAGCAGCCAACTAGCGGGAGGAGCAGATACGCAGTATTTT. Translating gives CASSQLAGGADTQYF.

J is TRBJ2-1 and V is TRBV20-1, with D possibly being TRBD2 (6 bases). The CDR3 loop spans 11 amino acids. Per the germline V gene, CDR1 is DFQATT and CDR2 is SNEGSKA (reference sequence). The V and J ends lost 5 bases and 8 bases respectively, with 10 bases between them. CDR3 amino acids: CSARGTDEQFF. The CDR3 DNA reads as TGCAGTGCTCGCGGGACGGATGAGCAGTTCTTC.

The V gene is TRBV2, the J gene TRBJ2-3, with 9 bases aligning to TRBD2. CDR1 is SNHLY, CDR2 FYNNEI, per germline. V lost 2 bases to trimming and J lost 2 bases; unmatched junction nucleotides: 2. The CDR3 contains 15 residues. The CDR3 reads CASSELAGTTDTQYF. The CDR3 bases are TGTGCCAGCAGTGAACTAGCGGGAACCACAGATACGCAGTATTTT. The complete variable domain, with remaining parts taken from reference TRBV2 and TRBJ2-3, reads EPEVTQTPSHQVTQMGQEVILRCVPISNHLYFYWYRQILGQKVEFLVSFYNNEISEKSEIFDDQFSVERPDGSNFTLKIRSTKLEDSAMYFCASSELAGTTDTQYFGPGTRLTVL.

This chain links TRBV5-4 with TRBJ1-1; D is possibly TRBD1 (5 bases). Between the trimmed V and J ends, which lost 4 bases and 2 bases, there was a span of 9 bases. Germline CDR1 is SGHNT and CDR2 is YYREEE (reference sequence). The CDR3 loop spans 13 amino acids. CDR3: CASSPRTNTEAFF. The CDR3 coding sequence is TGTGCCAGCAGCCCTCGGACAAACACTGAAGCTTTCTTT.

A single count supports this clone. The chain employs TRBV11-3 and TRBJ2-1; the match to TRBD2 covers 11 bases. Germline loops: CDR1 SGHNT, CDR2 YENEEA. Trimming took 5 bases from V and 7 from J; bases not matched to a gene: 7. The CDR3 totals 15 residues. The CDR3 spells CASSRLAGMRNEQFF. CDR3 nucleotides: TGTGCCAGCAGCAGACTAGCGGGGATGAGGAATGAGCAGTTCTTC. Full variable domain (rest looked up from reference TRBV11-3 and TRBJ2-1): EAGVVQSPRYKIIEKKQPVAFWCNPISGHNTLYWYLQNLGQGPELLIRYENEEAVDDSQLPKDRFSAERLKGVDSTLKIQPAELGDSAVYLCASSRLAGMRNEQFFGPGTRLTVL.

This rearrangement joins TRBV27 to TRBJ1-6, with 9 bases that match TRBD1. Germline-derived CDR1 and CDR2 are MNHEY and SMNVEV (reference sequence). The V segment lost 3 bases and the J segment 7 bases; nucleotides outside the gene matches: 7. This CDR3 is built from 16 residues. CDR3 sequence reads: CASSLGGTGRNSPLHF. The CDR3 nucleotides are TGTGCCAGCAGTTTGGGGGGGACAGGGCGAAATTCACCCCTCCACTTT.

The chain couples TRBV5-1 to TRBJ2-3; D may be TRBD2 (6 bases). V was clipped by 0 bases and J by 5 bases, with 16 bases between them. Germline CDR1 reads SGHRS; CDR2 reads YFSETQ. The CDR3 contains 16 residues. CDR3 protein: CASSLGYGTGGDTQYF. CDR3 nucleotides: TGCGCCAGCAGCTTGGGTTACGGTACCGGGGGAGATACGCAGTATTTT.

The sample holds one count of this clone. The rearrangement joins TRBV3-1 (or the pseudogene TRBV3-2) to TRBJ1-6, with D possibly matching TRBD1 (5 bases). The V and J ends lost 1 base and 8 bases respectively, with 12 bases between them. The germline CDR1 and CDR2 sequences are LGHDT and YNNKEL (reference sequence). The length of the CDR3 is 15 residues. The CDR3 sequence: CASSQGLGGDSPLHF. The CDR3 DNA is TGTGCCAGCAGCCAAGGATTGGGGGGGGATTCACCCCTCCACTTT.

This clone came up a few times. The V and J genes are TRBV2 and TRBJ1-4; TRBD1 matches 8 bases. The V gene end was trimmed by 7 bases and the J gene end by 0 bases; junction bases not matched to a gene: 7. Germline CDR1 reads SNHLY; CDR2 reads FYNNEI. The CDR3 runs to 16 residues. Here the CDR3 reads CASTADRGTTNEKLFF. The CDR3 DNA is TGTGCCAGCACCGCTGACAGGGGAACAACTAATGAAAAACTGTTTTTT.

The chain has TRBV7-3 and TRBJ2-5; 12 bases line up with TRBD2. This CDR3 spans 15 amino acids. The germline gives CDR1 SGHTA, CDR2 FQGTGA. V was clipped by 10 bases and J by 13 bases; unmatched bases: 19. CDR3 DNA: TGTGCCAAACACTTCCCCGCCGGGACTAGCGGGTCCGTGTACTTC. Protein product: CAKHFPAGTSGSVYF.

This clone has only a few counts. The chain uses TRBV4-2 and TRBJ2-5, with 11 nucleotides matching TRBD2. Germline V gene lookup returns CDR1 LGHNA and CDR2 YNFKEQ. The CDR3 totals 13 residues. Unmatched junction bases numbered 6, after V lost 6 bases and J lost 9 bases. The CDR3 region has the DNA TGTGCCAGCAGTCCTACTAGCGGGAGACCCCAGTACTTC. Translating it yields CASSPTSGRPQYF.

The rearrangement joins TRBV13 to TRBJ2-7, with D tentatively TRBD2 (5 bases). Germline CDR1 is PRHDT and CDR2 is FYEKMQ (reference sequence). The CDR3 consists of 14 residues. With 5 bases removed from V and 2 bases from J, the gap between germline ends came to 13 bases. Here the CDR3 reads CASSGRDYPYEQYF. In nucleotides, the CDR3 is TGTGCCAGCAGCGGACGCGACTACCCCTACGAGCAGTACTTC.

This clone was recorded only once. The CDR3 protein is CASSVWAGEQFF. The CDR3, as DNA: TGTGCCAGCAGCGTATGGGCGGGGGAGCAGTTCTTC. The chain employs TRBV9 and TRBJ2-1, with a weak D call TRBD2 (6 bases). V lost 1 base and J 10 bases, leaving 9 bases between the germline ends. CDR1 is SGDLS and CDR2 is YYNGEE in the germline V gene. CDR3 length equals 12 residues.

The V call is TRBV6-5, the J call TRBJ2-1; D is unclear. The CDR3 covers 13 residues. Germline V gene sequence: CDR1 MNHEY, CDR2 SVGAGI. V was pared by 8 bases and J by 7 bases, with 15 bases between. As DNA, the CDR3 is TGTGCCAGCTTTTACCCCGAGGCGAATGAGCAGTTCTTC. This encodes CASFYPEANEQFF.

The rearrangement uses TRBV5-1 and TRBJ2-2, with 7 nucleotides matching TRBD1. Trimming at V came to 0 bases and at J to 1 base, leaving 0 bases not matched to a gene. The CDR3 sequence is 15 residues long. Germline V gene data show CDR1 as SGHRS and CDR2 as YFSETQ. The CDR3 spells CASSLGQGNTGELFF. In DNA form, the CDR3 reads TGCGCCAGCAGCTTGGGACAGGGGAACACCGGGGAGCTGTTTTTT.

This clone has a single count. V gene TRBV11-2 combines with J gene TRBJ1-1; unclear D gene. V lost 2 bases, J lost 5 bases, and 12 bases lay in between. The length of the CDR3 is 14 residues. Germline CDR1 is SGHAT and CDR2 is FQNNGV. The CDR3 here is CASSLFGDFTEAFF. The CDR3 DNA reads as TGTGCCAGCAGCTTATTCGGGGATTTTACTGAAGCTTTCTTT. Full variable domain (missing parts from reference TRBV11-2 and TRBJ1-1): EAGVAQSPRYKIIEKRQSVAFWCNPISGHATLYWYQQILGQGPKLLIQFQNNGVVDDSQLPKDRFSAERLKGVDSTLKIQPAKLEDSAVYLCASSLFGDFTEAFFGQGTRLTVV.

The V call is TRBV6-6, the J call TRBJ1-1, with 8 bases matching TRBD1. There are 15 residues in the CDR3. V lost 3 bases and J lost 11; bases outside the gene matches: 14. The germline V gene encodes CDR1 MNHNY and CDR2 SVGAGI (reference sequence). CDR3 sequence (DNA): TGTGCCAGCAGTTATCACGACAGGGGAAAACAACGGGCTTTCTTT. Translated: CASSYHDRGKQRAFF.

The chain recombines TRBV9 with TRBJ2-7, with D possibly TRBD2 on 6 matching bases. In germline, CDR1 is SGDLS, CDR2 YYNGEE. The CDR3 sequence is 14 residues long. V lost 3 bases, J lost 2 bases, and 12 bases lay in between. CDR3 nucleotides: TGTGCCAGCAGCGGCGGGACCACCCCCTACGAGCAGTACTTC. Amino acid sequence: CASSGGTTPYEQYF. Supplemented by reference TRBV9 and TRBJ2-7, the full variable domain reads DSGVTQTPKHLITATGQRVTLRCSPRSGDLSVYWYQQSLDQGLQFLIQYYNGEERAKGNILERFSAQQFPDLHSELNLSSLELGDSALYFCASSGGTTPYEQYFGPGTRLTVT.

The chain combines TRBV11-3 with TRBJ2-2; D is possibly TRBD2 (7 bases). The length of the CDR3 is 17 residues. Trimming took off 5 bases at V and 5 bases at J, with 21 bases between the two ends. Germline CDR1 and CDR2: SGHNT and YENEEA. The DNA of the CDR3 is TGTGCCAGCAGCCCTGGGGGGGCAGGGGAGAGGACCGGGGAGCTGTTTTTT. This encodes CASSPGGAGERTGELFF.

This chain links TRBV19 with TRBJ1-1; D call uncertain. V was pared by 5 bases and J by 0 bases, with 7 bases between. The CDR3 is 13 residues long. The germline gives CDR1 LNHDA, CDR2 SQIVND (reference sequence). The CDR3 here is CASSVQMNTEAFF. The CDR3 bases are TGTGCCAGTAGTGTACAGATGAACACTGAAGCTTTCTTT.

This clone was picked up a small number of times. The V gene is TRBV9, the J gene TRBJ2-1, with TRBD1 identical over 9 bases. The CDR3 length is 16 residues. Trimming cost V 0 bases and J 4 bases; bases outside gene matches: 5. From germline, CDR1 is SGDLS and CDR2 YYNGEE. This CDR3 reads CASSVAGQGQYNEQFF. Here the CDR3 DNA reads TGTGCCAGCAGCGTAGCGGGACAGGGACAATACAATGAGCAGTTCTTC.

The sample holds one count of this clone. This chain connects TRBV24-1 to TRBJ2-5; no firm D call. V shed 2 bases and J shed 4 bases, with 7 bases lying between them. This CDR3 spans 13 amino acids. Germline assignment: CDR1 KGHDR and CDR2 SFDVKD. The CDR3 nucleotides read TGTGCCACCAGTGATTCAGCGTTAGAGACCCAGTACTTC. This sequence encodes CATSDSALETQYF.

This clone was recorded only once. This chain's CDR3 is CASSLVDREYQETQYF. The CDR3 coding sequence is TGTGCCAGCAGCTTAGTGGACAGGGAGTACCAAGAGACCCAGTACTTC. The genes are TRBV11-2 and TRBJ2-5, with 8 bases that match TRBD1. Looked up from germline, CDR1 is SGHAT and CDR2 is FQNNGV. This CDR3 region has 16 residues. Trimming took 1 base from V and 0 from J; bases not matched to a gene: 4. Supplemented by reference TRBV11-2 and TRBJ2-5, the full variable domain reads EAGVAQSPRYKIIEKRQSVAFWCNPISGHATLYWYQQILGQGPKLLIQFQNNGVVDDSQLPKDRFSAERLKGVDSTLKIQPAKLEDSAVYLCASSLVDREYQETQYFGPGTRLLVL.

V is TRBV29-1 and J is TRBJ2-7; 8 bases fit TRBD1. There are 14 residues in the CDR3. Germline trimming cut 3 bases from V and 0 bases from J; bases unmatched to any gene: 4. Germline lookup yields CDR1 SQVTM and CDR2 ANQGSEA. CDR3 nucleotide sequence: TGCAGCGTTGAGGGGACAGGAAACTCCTACGAGCAGTACTTC. This gives the protein CSVEGTGNSYEQYF.

The rearrangement joins TRBV19 to TRBJ2-5; 12 bases line up with TRBD2. Germline lookup yields CDR1 LNHDA and CDR2 SQIVND (reference sequence). The CDR3 spans 15 residues. Trimming removed 4 bases from V and 4 bases from J; junction bases left unmatched: 4. The CDR3 nucleotides read TGTGCCAGTAGTAGACTAGCGGGGGTGTCAGAGACCCAGTACTTC. Its protein is CASSRLAGVSETQYF.